The 22 T cell receptor beta chains listed next were all sequenced from one sample in a study of cytomegalovirus exposure and HLA in healthy donors. 60 Vbeta and 13 Jbeta primers were used in PCR. The table came from immunoSEQ multiplex PCR; TCRdb's copy has only in-frame clones and leaves some out. The sample consists of about 52,000 clones, less than 70% of them appearing once. Material for sequencing was PBMCs. The source is a human donor in good health.

The CDR3 loop reads CAWSIDRGWISPLHF. CDR3 coding DNA: TGTGCCTGGAGTATCGATCGGGGATGGATTTCACCCCTCCACTTT. This sequence joins TRBV30 and TRBJ1-6; D ambiguous. V lost 2 bases, J lost 9 bases, and 17 bases lay in between. Germline V gene data show CDR1 as GTSNPN and CDR2 as SVGIG (reference sequence). The CDR3 sequence is 15 residues long.

V and J are TRBV6-5 and TRBJ2-2; D is uncertain. Germline lookup yields CDR1 MNHEY and CDR2 SVGAGI. The length of the CDR3 is 13 residues. Trimming pared 0 bases from V and 6 bases from J, leaving 5 bases between. This chain's CDR3 is CASSYSSSGELFF. The DNA for the CDR3 is TGTGCCAGCAGTTACTCAAGCTCCGGGGAGCTGTTTTTT.

This chain joins TRBV19 and TRBJ1-5; D call uncertain. The V gene's germline CDR1 is LNHDA and CDR2 SQIVND (reference sequence). The CDR3 runs 12 residues. Trimming shortened V by 3 bases and J by 4 bases, and 4 bases separated the two germline ends. CDR3: CASSILNQPQHF. DNA of the CDR3: TGTGCCAGTAGTATTCTAAATCAGCCCCAGCATTTT.

The chain links TRBV6-6 to TRBJ1-4; the D is unclear. The V end was cut by 2 bases, the J end by 4 bases, with 11 bases between. This CDR3 spans 15 amino acids. CDR1 is MNHNY and CDR2 is SVGAGI in the germline V gene (reference sequence). In DNA form, the CDR3 reads TGTGCCAGCAGTTACCTCCGACGGGTTAATGAAAAACTGTTTTTT. Residues: CASSYLRRVNEKLFF.

This chain links TRBV7-2 with TRBJ2-3, with D tentatively TRBD2 (5 bases). Germline V gives CDR1 SGHTA, CDR2 FQGNSA. This CDR3 has 15 amino acids. The V end lost 1 base, the J end lost 3 bases, and 11 bases lay between the germline ends. The chain's CDR3 is CASSLVGRATDTQYF. The CDR3 DNA follows: TGTGCCAGCAGCTTAGTTGGGCGGGCGACAGATACGCAGTATTTT. Combining the CDR3 with reference TRBV7-2 and TRBJ2-3 gives the whole variable domain GAGVSQSPSNKVTEKGKDVELRCDPISGHTALYWYRQSLGQGLEFLIYFQGNSAPDKSGLPSDRFSAERTGGSVSTLTIQRTQQEDSAVYLCASSLVGRATDTQYFGPGTRLTVL.

CDR3 bases: TGTGCCAGCAGTCCACTGGACAGGGTATATGGCTACACCTTC. It specifies CASSPLDRVYGYTF. V is TRBV27 and J is TRBJ1-2; 8 bases align to TRBD1. The ends lost 5 bases at V and 5 bases at J; junction bases unmatched: 7. Germline V gives CDR1 MNHEY, CDR2 SMNVEV (reference sequence). The CDR3 has 14 residues.

This chain uses TRBV5-1 with TRBJ1-2, with D possibly being TRBD1 (6 bases). The germline gives CDR1 SGHRS, CDR2 YFSETQ. V was cut by 4 bases and J by 5 bases, with 15 bases left in between. CDR3 length equals 14 residues. The CDR3 region has the DNA TGCGCCAGCAGCACTGGACAGATACCGTATGGCTACACCTTC. This sequence encodes CASSTGQIPYGYTF.

Concerning this clone: The junction shows a germline mismatch at one end, possibly a read error. This sequence joins TRBV4-1 and TRBJ1-2; 9 bases map to TRBD1. CDR1 is MGHRA, CDR2 YSYEKL, per germline. This CDR3 has 13 amino acids. The CDR3 DNA is TGCGCCAGCAGCCAAGACCCGGGACAGGGTTACCCCTTC. Encoded protein: CASSQDPGQGYPF.

This clone showed up just a few times. The same CDR3 arises from other DNA sequences in this sample as well. The chain recombines TRBV5-1 with TRBJ2-3, with TRBD1 as a possible D gene (5 bases). Germline values: CDR1 SGHRS, CDR2 YFSETQ. The CDR3 runs to 13 residues. Trimming removed 0 bases at V and 3 bases at J, with 5 bases between. CDR3 coding DNA: TGCGCCAGCAGCTTGGCAGGGACAGATACGCAGTATTTT. Protein: CASSLAGTDTQYF.

This clone has only a few counts. The chain combines TRBV5-8 with TRBJ2-3, with a weak D call TRBD2 (5 bases). The CDR3 contains 15 residues. Germline V gene lookup returns CDR1 SGHTS and CDR2 YDEGEE. V lost 0 bases and J lost 2, with 10 bases in between. Here the CDR3 reads CASSLVGGYTDTQYF. CDR3 DNA: TGTGCCAGCAGCTTGGTGGGCGGGTACACAGATACGCAGTATTTT.

The chain couples TRBV2 to TRBJ1-2; the D gene is possibly TRBD1 (6 bases). CDR3 length: 15 residues. Trimming left V 2 bases short and J 0 bases short, with 10 bases between. The germline gives CDR1 SNHLY, CDR2 FYNNEI. CDR3 nucleotide sequence: TGTGCCAGCAGTGAAAGCAGGGGCGCTAACTATGGCTACACCTTC. Its translation is CASSESRGANYGYTF.

V gene TRBV7-2 combines with J gene TRBJ2-1; 11 bases line up with TRBD2. This CDR3 has 15 amino acids. CDR1 is SGHTA, CDR2 FQGNSA, per germline. Trimming at V came to 5 bases and at J to 6 bases, leaving 6 bases not matched to a gene. Here the CDR3 reads CASSVLAGAPNEQFF. The DNA of the CDR3 is TGTGCCAGCAGCGTACTAGCGGGGGCTCCCAATGAGCAGTTCTTC.

This chain connects TRBV7-2 to TRBJ2-5, with TRBD2 matching over 8 bases. The CDR3 spans 15 residues. V trimming: 2 bases; J trimming: 6 bases; junction bases outside the gene matches: 8. CDR1 and CDR2 from the germline V gene are SGHTA and FQGNSA. The CDR3 DNA sequence: TGTGCCAGCAGCTTAATGGTAGCGGGGTCGAAGACCCAGTACTTC. Protein: CASSLMVAGSKTQYF.

On this clone itself: The sample holds other DNA sequences that translate to the same CDR3. V is TRBV15 and J is TRBJ2-7, with D hard to call. V lost 0 bases, J lost 0 bases, and 15 bases lay in between. The CDR3 has 17 amino acids. From germline, CDR1 is LNHNV and CDR2 YYDKDF (reference sequence). CDR3 DNA sequence: TGTGCCACCAGCAGAGAGAGGCAGATTACTCTCTCCTACGAGCAGTACTTC. Amino acid sequence: CATSRERQITLSYEQYF.

This clone was observed a few times. The chain is built from TRBV5-6 and TRBJ2-3; 7 nucleotides line up with TRBD1. Trimming cost V 3 bases and J 4 bases; bases outside gene matches: 8. The CDR3 has 15 residues. Germline V CDR1 and CDR2: SGHDT, YYEEEE. Here the CDR3 reads CASSSSTGWPDTQYF. The CDR3 nucleotides read TGTGCCAGCAGCTCCTCGACAGGGTGGCCAGATACGCAGTATTTT.

The chain carries TRBV6-1 and TRBJ1-2; the D is unclear. V lost 6 bases to trimming and J lost 8 bases, with 10 bases between them. The CDR3 loop spans 11 amino acids. CDR1 and CDR2 from the germline V gene are MNHNS and SASEGT. The chain's CDR3 is CASRREAGYTF. CDR3 coding DNA: TGTGCCAGCAGGCGGGAGGCGGGCTACACCTTC.

V gene TRBV25-1 combines with J gene TRBJ1-1; D is undetermined. There are 13 residues in the CDR3. Trimming took off 5 bases at V and 0 bases at J, with 7 bases between the two ends. Looked up from germline, CDR1 is MGHDK and CDR2 is SYGVNS. CDR3 sequence: CASSNYMNTEAFF. The CDR3 region has the DNA TGTGCCAGCAGTAACTATATGAACACTGAAGCTTTCTTT.

As regards this clone: Other DNA sequences within the sample encode an identical CDR3. DNA of the CDR3: TGTGCCAGCAGCTCCGGACTAGCCGGGGGGAATGAGCAGTTCTTC. Protein sequence: CASSSGLAGGNEQFF. The chain uses TRBV7-3 and TRBJ2-1; 8 bases map to TRBD2. The CDR3 contains 15 residues. The germline V gene has CDR1 SGHTA and CDR2 FQGTGA. Trimming at V came to 4 bases and at J to 7 bases, leaving 9 bases not matched to a gene.

The rearrangement links TRBV30 to TRBJ1-2; 7 positions agree with TRBD1. After removal of 3 bases from V and 8 bases from J, the junction contained 12 bases not matched to a gene. The CDR3 consists of 14 residues. Germline V gene lookup returns CDR1 GTSNPN and CDR2 SVGIG (reference sequence). The CDR3 here is CAWRSYEGARGYTF. The CDR3 nucleotides are TGTGCCTGGAGGTCATATGAGGGGGCGCGGGGCTACACCTTC. The complete variable domain, with remaining parts taken from reference TRBV30 and TRBJ1-2, reads SQTIHQWPATLVQPVGSPLSLECTVEGTSNPNLYWYRQAAGRGLQLLFYSVGIGQISSEVPQNLSASRPQDRQFILSSKKLLLSDSGFYLCAWRSYEGARGYTFGSGTRLTVV.

In the case of this clone: This CDR3 is also generated by other DNA sequences in the sample. V usage is TRBV5-1 and J usage is TRBJ1-2, with D possibly being TRBD1 (5 bases). Germline V gene lookup returns CDR1 SGHRS and CDR2 YFSETQ. Trimming removed 4 bases from V and 0 bases from J, with 13 bases in between. This CDR3 contains 15 residues. The CDR3 DNA follows: TGCGCCAGCAGCCTTGACAGTGAGGCTAACTATGGCTACACCTTC. Translation gives CASSLDSEANYGYTF.

The chain links TRBV6-5 to TRBJ1-2, with a weak D call TRBD1 (6 bases). Trimming shortened V by 6 bases and J by 4 bases, and 12 bases separated the two germline ends. Per germline, CDR1 MNHEY and CDR2 SVGAGI. The CDR3 is made up of 13 amino acids. This chain's CDR3 is CASSRGQLYGYTF. For the CDR3, the DNA is TGTGCCAGCAGCCGGGGACAACTCTATGGCTACACCTTC.

In this sample, this clone turned up a few times. The chain couples TRBV5-1 to TRBJ2-7; 11 bases are a match to TRBD1. The CDR3 has 15 residues. V was clipped by 0 bases and J by 5 bases; unmatched bases: 4. The germline V gene encodes CDR1 SGHRS and CDR2 YFSETQ. This CDR3 is CASSLADRGLHEQYF. Written as DNA, the CDR3 is TGCGCCAGCAGCTTGGCGGACAGGGGGCTCCACGAGCAGTACTTC.